These 22 T cell receptor beta chains share one sample of origin, sequenced in a study of radiotherapy plus CTLA-4 blockade in lung cancer. Measured with immunoSEQ multiplex PCR; TCRdb has only the in-frame clones, and not every one. Of roughly 93,000 clones in the sample, 82% were seen once. The sample in question was peripheral blood, obtained from a patient treated with radiotherapy plus ipilimumab. The receptors were sampled from a human donor with non-small cell lung cancer who had a partial response to radiotherapy plus ipilimumab.

This chain links TRBV6-5 with TRBJ2-1; a possible D gene is TRBD2 (5 bases). The V end was cut by 5 bases, the J end by 6 bases, with 14 bases between. The CDR3 contains 14 residues. CDR1 is MNHEY and CDR2 is SVGAGI in the germline V gene. The CDR3: CASSRFLASNEQFF. As DNA, the CDR3 is TGTGCCAGCAGTCGATTCTTAGCGTCCAATGAGCAGTTCTTC.

The chain has TRBV19 and TRBJ2-5, with D possibly TRBD1 on 6 matching bases. This CDR3 spans 13 amino acids. V shed 3 bases and J shed 5 bases, with 10 bases lying between them. Looked up from germline, CDR1 is LNHDA and CDR2 is SQIVND (reference sequence). This chain's CDR3 is CASSMQGLETQYF. Here the CDR3 DNA reads TGTGCCAGTAGTATGCAGGGGCTGGAGACCCAGTACTTC.

This clone has more than one count but fewer than ten. This chain connects TRBV30 to TRBJ2-7; 9 bases are a match to TRBD1. The germline V gene encodes CDR1 GTSNPN and CDR2 SVGIG (reference sequence). The CDR3 loop spans 15 amino acids. With V trimmed by 1 base and J by 5 bases, 9 bases remained unmatched. CDR3 sequence reads: CAWSDTGTGSHEQYF. DNA of the CDR3: TGTGCCTGGAGTGACACCGGGACAGGGTCGCACGAGCAGTACTTC.

The V gene is TRBV18, the J gene TRBJ1-1, with TRBD1 matching over 7 bases. The CDR3 is 15 residues long. CDR1 and CDR2 from the germline V gene are KGHSH and LQKENI. The ends lost 4 bases at V and 3 bases at J; junction bases unmatched: 8. Here the CDR3 reads CASSLGQAIYTEAFF. The CDR3 DNA follows: TGTGCCAGCTCACTCGGACAGGCCATTTACACTGAAGCTTTCTTT.

This rearrangement joins TRBV2 to TRBJ2-1; 9 nucleotides match TRBD1. With 7 bases clipped from V and 8 bases from J, the junction kept 6 bases outside the gene matches. The CDR3 loop spans 13 amino acids. Germline V CDR1 and CDR2: SNHLY, FYNNEI. The CDR3 nucleotides read TGTGCCAGCACCGGGACAGGGAGACATGAGCAGTTCTTC. Translation gives CASTGTGRHEQFF.

This chain links TRBV18 with TRBJ1-3; weak D call: TRBD1 (5 bases). The CDR3 loop spans 16 amino acids. CDR1 is KGHSH, CDR2 LQKENI, per germline. Between the trimmed V and J ends, which lost 3 bases and 0 bases, there was a span of 12 bases. The DNA for the CDR3 is TGTGCCAGCTCACCCGTAGCGGGACCCTCTGGAAACACCATATATTTT. This gives the protein CASSPVAGPSGNTIYF.

This clone was picked up one time. The J gene is TRBJ2-2, the V gene TRBV5-1; possible D gene TRBD1, 5 bases. The V gene lost 4 bases and the J gene lost 1 base, with 11 bases spanning the gap. The CDR3 extends over 15 amino acids. Germline V gives CDR1 SGHRS, CDR2 YFSETQ. The DNA for the CDR3 is TGCGCCAGCAGCCTGAGACAGCTGAACACCGGGGAGCTGTTTTTT. Its translation: CASSLRQLNTGELFF.

This clone occurred once. This chain uses TRBV28 with TRBJ2-7; D may be TRBD1 (6 bases). Germline CDR1 reads MDHEN; CDR2 reads SYDVKM. This CDR3 is 16 amino acids long. V shed 7 bases and J shed 0 bases, with 19 bases lying between them. CDR3 bases: TGTGCCAGCAATAGGGCAGGGGTCGGGGACTCCTACGAGCAGTACTTC. Its protein product is CASNRAGVGDSYEQYF.

Written as DNA, the CDR3 is TGTGCCAGCAGCTTAGATCGGGATAGTTTTTCGAATGAGCAGTTCTTC. This encodes CASSLDRDSFSNEQFF. The rearrangement links TRBV11-2 to TRBJ2-1; tentative D call: TRBD2 (5 bases). CDR1 and CDR2 from the germline V gene are SGHAT and FQNNGV. The CDR3 consists of 16 residues. V lost 0 bases and J lost 7, with 16 bases in between. Complete variable domain (other parts from reference TRBV11-2 and TRBJ2-1): EAGVAQSPRYKIIEKRQSVAFWCNPISGHATLYWYQQILGQGPKLLIQFQNNGVVDDSQLPKDRFSAERLKGVDSTLKIQPAKLEDSAVYLCASSLDRDSFSNEQFFGPGTRLTVL.

The chain carries TRBV5-1 and TRBJ2-1, with a tentative D call TRBD1 (7 bases). This CDR3 is built from 15 residues. Trimming stripped 0 bases from V and 8 bases from J, with 15 bases between. Germline CDR1 SGHRS, CDR2 YFSETQ. CDR3 sequence: CASSLDRGGRDEQFF. The CDR3 DNA follows: TGCGCCAGCAGCTTGGACAGGGGAGGTAGGGATGAGCAGTTCTTC.

In this sample, this clone turned up many times. The chain uses TRBV27 and TRBJ1-5, with 7 bases matching TRBD1. Germline lookup yields CDR1 MNHEY and CDR2 SMNVEV (reference sequence). The CDR3 totals 17 residues. V lost 1 base and J lost 2; bases outside the gene matches: 8. This CDR3 reads CASSLYGGGSGNQPQHF. DNA for the CDR3: TGTGCCAGCAGTTTATACGGAGGGGGCTCGGGCAATCAGCCCCAGCATTTT.

This chain joins TRBV18 and TRBJ2-5; 7 nucleotides line up with TRBD1. The DNA end lines up better with TRBJ2-7; the J call may be wrong. The CDR3 contains 15 residues. Germline loops: CDR1 KGHSH, CDR2 LQKENI. Here the CDR3 DNA reads TGTGCCAGCTCACCACCCGGGACAGCTAATTACGAGCAGTACTTC. This encodes CASSPPGTANYEQYF.

This clone has more than one count but fewer than ten. The CDR3 spells CASSTGVYRGAGNTIYF. DNA for the CDR3: TGCGCCAGCAGCACTGGAGTGTACAGGGGGGCTGGAAACACCATATATTTT. The chain carries TRBV5-1 and TRBJ1-3; TRBD1 matches at 8 bases. Germline CDR1 is SGHRS and CDR2 is YFSETQ. The CDR3 is 17 residues long. The V and J ends lost 4 bases and 2 bases, in that order; junction bases with no gene match: 11.

The chain has TRBV18 and TRBJ2-2; D possibly corresponds to TRBD2 (6 bases). Germline lookup yields CDR1 KGHSH and CDR2 LQKENI. This CDR3 is built from 17 residues. The V end lost 5 bases, the J end lost 3 bases, and 19 bases lay between the germline ends. The CDR3 spells CASSTLGPGVDTGELFF. In nucleotides, the CDR3 is TGTGCCAGCTCAACCTTGGGACCGGGAGTGGACACCGGGGAGCTGTTTTTT.

The chain links TRBV11-2 to TRBJ1-2; D uncertain. CDR1 and CDR2 from the germline V gene are SGHAT and FQNNGV. The V end lost 1 base, the J end lost 1 base, and 7 bases lay between the germline ends. This CDR3 is built from 14 residues. The CDR3 nucleotides read TGTGCCAGCAGCTTAGGGGAGGATAACTATGGCTACACCTTC. Amino acid sequence: CASSLGEDNYGYTF.

In this sample, this clone turned up once. The chain links TRBV27 to TRBJ2-7, with D perhaps TRBD2 (6 bases). Germline assignment: CDR1 MNHEY and CDR2 SMNVEV (reference sequence). V shed 2 bases and J shed 4 bases, with 6 bases lying between them. The CDR3 runs to 12 residues. The DNA for the CDR3 is TGTGCCAGCAGTTTACGGGGGTACGAGCAGTACTTC. Encoded protein: CASSLRGYEQYF.

This clone was counted only a few times. The gene calls are TRBV4-3 and TRBJ2-1; D remains ambiguous. Germline values: CDR1 LGHNA, CDR2 YSLEER. Trimming took off 1 base at V and 0 bases at J, with 10 bases between the two ends. This CDR3 is 16 amino acids long. The CDR3, as DNA: TGCGCCAGCAGCCAAGTTCTGTCCCTCTCCTACAATGAGCAGTTCTTC. It is translated as CASSQVLSLSYNEQFF.

The chain has TRBV19 and TRBJ2-3; D call uncertain. The CDR3 totals 11 residues. The V gene lost 5 bases and the J gene lost 3 bases, with 3 bases spanning the gap. Per germline, CDR1 LNHDA and CDR2 SQIVND (reference sequence). CDR3 sequence (DNA): TGTGCCAGTAGTCAGACAGATACGCAGTATTTT. It codes for CASSQTDTQYF.

V is TRBV6-6 and J is TRBJ1-2; 7 bases align to TRBD1. Germline CDR1 MNHNY, CDR2 SVGAGI (reference sequence). This CDR3 contains 14 residues. Germline trimming cut 6 bases from V and 3 bases from J; bases unmatched to any gene: 7. CDR3: CASSRDRVDYGYTF. CDR3 in DNA: TGTGCCAGCAGCCGCGACAGGGTGGACTATGGCTACACCTTC.

The chain links TRBV18 to TRBJ1-6; D unresolved. The germline V gene has CDR1 KGHSH and CDR2 LQKENI. This CDR3 has 16 residues. V was trimmed by 2 bases and J by 10 bases, leaving 18 bases between them. This chain's CDR3 is CASSPTSRIGGSPLHF. CDR3 nucleotide sequence: TGTGCCAGCTCACCAACCAGTAGGATTGGAGGATCACCCCTCCACTTT.

This clone occurred a few times. The chain is built from TRBV25-1 and TRBJ2-1; 10 nucleotides align to TRBD2. The CDR3 is made up of 14 amino acids. V lost 9 bases, J lost 6 bases, and 8 bases stayed unmatched. CDR1 MGHDK and CDR2 SYGVNS come from the germline V gene. The CDR3, as DNA: TGTGCCAGTGCCGGGACTAGCGTCGTCAATGAGCAGTTCTTC. It specifies CASAGTSVVNEQFF. The whole variable domain, filled in from reference TRBV25-1 and TRBJ2-1, reads EADIYQTPRYLVIGTGKKITLECSQTMGHDKMYWYQQDPGMELHLIHYSYGVNSTEKGDLSSESTVSRIRTEHFPLTLESARPSHTSQYLCASAGTSVVNEQFFGPGTRLTVL.

Points on this clone: This specimen includes other DNA sequences encoding the same CDR3. The chain combines TRBV7-9 with TRBJ1-1; no definite D call. This CDR3 region has 10 residues. V lost 4 bases and J 8 bases, leaving 5 bases between the germline ends. Germline V gene lookup returns CDR1 SEHNR and CDR2 FQNEAQ (reference sequence). CDR3 in DNA: TGTGCCAGCAGCTCCAGGGAAGCTTTCTTT. Protein product: CASSSREAFF.